This entry features one T cell receptor beta chain sequence. Its antigen is as yet unknown. Second doses at about 4 or about 12 weeks were pooled. The data stem from a study of T cell responses to AZD1222 COVID-19 vaccine. Sequencing was performed with immunoSEQ multiplex PCR; in TCRdb, only in-frame clones are kept and a portion is missing. The sample yields some 150,000 clones, 92% seen once. Overall study results and limits: Among AZD1222 vaccinees, only five or six were seropositive at baseline.

This sample comprised peripheral blood, obtained 28 days after the second AZD1222 dose. This clonotype originated in an adult who received the AZD1222 COVID-19 vaccine.

CDR3 region: CASSSGTPRNEQFF. In nucleotides, the CDR3 is TGTGCCAGCAGCTCCGGGACCCCTAGGAATGAGCAGTTCTTC. The V call is TRBV11-3, the J call TRBJ2-1; the D gene could be TRBD1 or TRBD2 (5 bases each). The CDR3 is 14 amino acids. V was cut by 4 bases and J by 7 bases, with 14 bases left in between. Per the germline V gene, CDR1 is SGHNT and CDR2 is YENEEA.